This is a list of T cell receptor beta chains from one sample in a study of identical twins. Each CDR3 protein gets one entry after TCRdb re-called the 5' RACE reads with MiXCR. The repertoire holds about 520,000 distinct CDR3 sequences, under 25% seen once, with roughly 0.9% in the top ten. Another study also made use of these data, one on T cells expressing NK-cell markers.

The sequenced sample consisted of CD4+ T cells sorted from blood. The receptors originated from a woman aged 18-35 years in good health. Both conserved end residues are part of each CDR3. A D gene is named only where the DNA matches it firmly. The size of a clone is reported for some rows only, either as once, few or many, or as a class for expanded clones.

v_call	d_call	clone_size	j_call	cdr3_nt	cdr3_aa
TRBV10-3	-	-	TRBJ2-4	TGTGCCATCAGCGCGGGACAGAACATTCAGTACTTC	CAISAGQNIQYF
TRBV12-3/TRBV12-4	-	few	TRBJ2-5	TGTGCCAGCACTGGGGATAATCAAGAGACCCAGTACTTC	CASTGDNQETQYF
TRBV20-1	TRBD2	-	TRBJ2-4	TGCAGTGCTAGAGATATTAATCGGTACGGGGGGGCTGAAAACATTCAGTACTTC	CSARDINRYGGAENIQYF
TRBV9	-	few	TRBJ1-1	TGTGCCAGCAGCGTAGTTATAGGGCAAGGAACTGAAGCTTTCTTT	CASSVVIGQGTEAFF
TRBV9	TRBD1	-	TRBJ2-1	TGTGCCAGCAGCTCAAGGACAGGGCCGGCGGCTAATGAGCAGTTCTTC	CASSSRTGPAANEQFF
TRBV20-1	TRBD1	few	TRBJ1-4	TGCAGTGTCTCCCGGTCAGGGGGCGAAAAACTGTTTTTT	CSVSRSGGEKLFF
TRBV6-5	TRBD2	few	TRBJ2-1	TGTGCCAGCAGTTACCGGGGACTAGCGGGGCCCAATGAGCAGTTCTTC	CASSYRGLAGPNEQFF
TRBV29-1	-	-	TRBJ2-7	TGCAGCGTTGAAGACCGCTACGAGCAGTACTTC	CSVEDRYEQYF
TRBV6-5	-	few	TRBJ2-3	TGTGCCAGCAGTTACTCTGCAGGGACAAGCACAGATACGCAGTATTTT	CASSYSAGTSTDTQYF
TRBV7-2	-	few	TRBJ2-1	TGTGCCAGCAGCCTGCGGGCCGGAGGCCCCAAGGGGCAGTTCTTC	CASSLRAGGPKGQFF
TRBV12-3/TRBV12-4	TRBD2	-	TRBJ2-5	TGTGCCAGCAGGGGAGCGGGAGGTGGGGAGACCCAGTACTTC	CASRGAGGGETQYF
TRBV12-3/TRBV12-4	-	few	TRBJ2-1	TGTGCCAGCAGCCCATGGGGAGGGGGCCTTGGGTACAATGAGCAGTTCTTC	CASSPWGGGLGYNEQFF
TRBV5-1	TRBD2	few	TRBJ2-1	TGCGCCAGCAGCGCGGGACTAGCGGTACAGTGGTTCTTC	CASSAGLAVQWFF
TRBV20-1	-	-	TRBJ2-3	TGCAGTGCTCCGGTTAGCACAGATACGCAGTATTTT	CSAPVSTDTQYF
TRBV20-1	-	-	TRBJ1-1	TGCAGTGCAACTGGGAACCTGAACACTGAAGCTTTCTTT	CSATGNLNTEAFF
TRBV29-1	TRBD1	-	TRBJ1-3	TGCAGCGTTGAGAGGACAGGGGTCAGAAACACCACATATTTT	CSVERTGVRNTTYF
TRBV4-1	-	-	TRBJ1-1	TGCGCCAGCAGCCAAGATCGACATATGGCTGAAGCTTTCTTT	CASSQDRHMAEAFF
TRBV20-1	-	many	TRBJ1-2	TGCAGTGCTAGCCGGGACGGGGGCTACACCTTC	CSASRDGGYTF
TRBV7-2	-	few	TRBJ1-1	TGTGCCAGCAGCTTAATAACCCGGGCTGAAGCTTTCTTT	CASSLITRAEAFF
TRBV25-1	-	-	TRBJ2-6	TGTGCCAGCAGCCCGCGGGATAGGGGCTCCTCTGGGGCCAACGTCCTGACTTTC	CASSPRDRGSSGANVLTF
TRBV29-1	TRBD1	-	TRBJ2-5	TGCAGCGTTGAACTGGGACAGCAAGAGACCCAGTACTTC	CSVELGQQETQYF
TRBV5-1	-	many	TRBJ2-7	TGCGCCAGCAGCTTACAAGGGGACGAGCAGTACTTC	CASSLQGDEQYF
TRBV20-1	TRBD1	-	TRBJ1-2	TGCAGTGCTAGGGACAGGAGCGGCTACACCTTC	CSARDRSGYTF
TRBV12-3/TRBV12-4	-	few	TRBJ1-2	TGTGCCAGCAGTTCTCAGGGCGGGGGTTATGGCTACACCTTC	CASSSQGGGYGYTF
TRBV29-1	-	many	TRBJ2-2	TGCAGCGTTGACGATCGGACCCGAGGCACCGGGGAGCTGTTTTTT	CSVDDRTRGTGELFF
TRBV5-6	TRBD2	few	TRBJ2-1	TGTGCCAGCAGCTCCGGGACTAGCGGGGGTATTGAGCAGTTCTTC	CASSSGTSGGIEQFF
TRBV5-1	-	-	TRBJ2-7	TGCGCCAGCAGCCAGACAGTAGACTACGAGCAGTACTTC	CASSQTVDYEQYF
TRBV11-1	TRBD2	many	TRBJ2-7	TGTGCCAGCAGCTTACCGGGACTAGCTGACGAGCAGTACTTC	CASSLPGLADEQYF
TRBV7-9	TRBD2	many	TRBJ2-3	TGTGCCAGCAGTCGGGGGGGCACAGATACGCAGTATTTT	CASSRGGTDTQYF
TRBV5-1	-	-	TRBJ1-1	TGCGCCAGCCGTCTTTTTGCGACAACGAACACTGAAGCTTTCTTT	CASRLFATTNTEAFF
TRBV29-1	-	many	TRBJ2-1	TGCAGCTACTTAGGGGGAGGGTACAATGAGCAGTTCTTC	CSYLGGGYNEQFF
TRBV6-1	-	few	TRBJ2-7	TGTGCCAGCAGTGAAATGGCGGGGATTTCCTACGAGCAGTACTTC	CASSEMAGISYEQYF
TRBV15	-	few	TRBJ1-4	TGTGCCACCAGCAGTTTGACTTCGAGGGGAAAACTGTTTTTT	CATSSLTSRGKLFF
TRBV12-3/TRBV12-4	TRBD1	many	TRBJ2-7	TGTGCCAGCAGTCCCGGGACAGGGAGTGAGCAGTACTTC	CASSPGTGSEQYF
TRBV20-1	TRBD2	few	TRBJ2-7	TGCAGTGCTAGAGATCCACTAGCGGGGGTAGAGCAGTACTTC	CSARDPLAGVEQYF
TRBV20-1	-	few	TRBJ2-7	TGCAGTGCCCAAACTAGGGGCTACGAGCAGTACTTC	CSAQTRGYEQYF
TRBV7-2	-	-	TRBJ2-1	TGTGCCAGCAGCTTAGTTCGGACAGACACCAATGAGCAGTTCTTC	CASSLVRTDTNEQFF
TRBV20-1	-	-	TRBJ2-7	TGCAGTGCTCTTCACCCCAGAGGGGGGGACGAGCAGTACTTC	CSALHPRGGDEQYF
TRBV12-3/TRBV12-4	-	-	TRBJ2-7	TGTGCCAGCAGTTTAGGATCGGGGGGCTCGTACTTC	CASSLGSGGSYF
TRBV5-1	-	many	TRBJ2-1	TGCGCCAGCAGCTCGGCCCTGAGTGTCAATGAGCAGTTCTTC	CASSSALSVNEQFF
TRBV27	-	-	TRBJ2-6	TGTGCCAGCAGTTTATACTCCGCCGTTTCTGGGGCCAACGTCCTGACTTTC	CASSLYSAVSGANVLTF
TRBV6-1	-	few	TRBJ1-1	TGTGCCAGCACCCGACGCCTTATGAACACTGAAGCTTTCTTT	CASTRRLMNTEAFF
TRBV29-1	-	many	TRBJ2-1	TGCAGCGTTGGCAGGGGAACCCGGGGTGAGCAGTTCTTC	CSVGRGTRGEQFF
TRBV10-3	-	-	TRBJ2-1	TGTGCCATCAGGGAGGGGGGGAACAATGAGCAGTTCTTC	CAIREGGNNEQFF
TRBV10-3	-	-	TRBJ2-2	TGTGCCACCACTTTAGGACCGAACACCGGGGAGCTGTTTTTT	CATTLGPNTGELFF
TRBV12-3/TRBV12-4	-	-	TRBJ1-2	TGTGCCAGCAGCGGGGTGGCAGTCGGCGGCTACACCTTC	CASSGVAVGGYTF
TRBV5-4	-	-	TRBJ2-1	TGTGCCAGCCGAAAAGGGGAGATCCCCAATGAGCAGTTCTTC	CASRKGEIPNEQFF
TRBV6-1	TRBD2	few	TRBJ2-2	TGTGCCAGCAGTCGGGAGGGCCGGGTCACCGGGGAGCTGTTTTTT	CASSREGRVTGELFF
TRBV20-1	-	few	TRBJ2-7	TGCAGTGCTAGAGATAAGGGGCCCAACGAGCAGTACTTC	CSARDKGPNEQYF
TRBV6-5	-	-	TRBJ1-1	TGTGCCAGCAGCAACCCCGAATCTGGGGCTTTCTTT	CASSNPESGAFF
TRBV20-1	-	-	TRBJ2-1	TGCAGTGCTAGAGATCCTTTGGTGGAGGGTAGGGACAATGAGCAGTTCTTC	CSARDPLVEGRDNEQFF
TRBV7-2	TRBD1	many	TRBJ2-3	TGTGCCAGCACCTACAGACAGGGGGCTGCAGATACGCAGTATTTT	CASTYRQGAADTQYF
TRBV15	TRBD2	-	TRBJ2-4	TGTGCCACGAGGACTAGCGGGAGTAAAGACATTCAGTACTTC	CATRTSGSKDIQYF
TRBV20-1	-	few	TRBJ2-4	TGCAGTGCTAGAGATTCGGTGGGGGGGCCAATCAGAGCCAAAAACATTCAGTACTTC	CSARDSVGGPIRAKNIQYF